Below, 24 T cell receptor beta chains from the same sample are listed, as sequenced in a study of blood T cell repertoires in COVID-19. Generated by immunoSEQ multiplex PCR, the TCRdb table keeps only in-frame clones and is missing some. Found here are hundreds of thousands of clones, roughly 90% of them singletons; the top ten hold 4.1%. Sequencing was performed on PBMCs or T cells enriched from blood (not recorded which). Every receptor here comes from a woman younger than 45 who had recovered from COVID-19.

This sequence joins TRBV6-1 and TRBJ1-5; TRBD1 might be the D (6 bases). V shed 0 bases and J shed 4 bases, with 13 bases lying between them. Germline V gene sequence: CDR1 MNHNS, CDR2 SASEGT. This CDR3 has 16 amino acids. CDR3 bases: TGTGCCAGCAGTGAAGCGATTATAGGGGGTAATCAGCCCCAGCATTTT. It yields the protein CASSEAIIGGNQPQHF.

This chain links TRBV30 with TRBJ1-1; tentatively, D is TRBD1 (6 bases). The ends were cut back, 2 bases at V and 1 base at J, with 11 bases in the middle. Germline CDR1 and CDR2: GTSNPN and SVGIG (reference sequence). The CDR3 is 14 residues long. The CDR3 region has the DNA TGTGCCTGGAGTCAGGGGTTAAGGAACACTGAAGCTTTCTTT. This codes for CAWSQGLRNTEAFF.

V gene TRBV7-2 combines with J gene TRBJ1-1; unclear D gene. Per the germline V gene, CDR1 is SGHTA and CDR2 is FQGNSA. The CDR3 runs to 15 residues. V was pared by 1 base and J by 4 bases, with 13 bases between. In DNA form, the CDR3 reads TGTGCCAGCAGCTTAGACAGAACCACCGTCACTGAAGCTTTCTTT. Its translation: CASSLDRTTVTEAFF.

V is TRBV30 and J is TRBJ2-5; D gene ambiguous. The V end was cut by 2 bases, the J end by 5 bases, with 9 bases between. Germline V gives CDR1 GTSNPN, CDR2 SVGIG (reference sequence). This CDR3 is built from 12 residues. CDR3 DNA sequence: TGTGCCTGGAGTTTACAGATTGAGACCCAGTACTTC. Amino acid sequence: CAWSLQIETQYF.

CDR3 protein: CASAERTARYNSPLHF. DNA of the CDR3: TGCGCCAGCGCGGAAAGGACAGCTAGATATAATTCACCCCTCCACTTT. The chain couples TRBV5-1 to TRBJ1-6; D is possibly TRBD1 (6 bases). The CDR3 covers 16 residues. Trimming stripped 7 bases from V and 4 bases from J, with 18 bases between. Per germline, CDR1 SGHRS and CDR2 YFSETQ.

The chain carries TRBV10-3 and TRBJ1-5; a possible D gene is TRBD1 (6 bases). The V end lost 1 base, the J end lost 4 bases, and 14 bases lay between the germline ends. The CDR3 runs 16 residues. The germline gives CDR1 ENHRY, CDR2 SYGVKD. This CDR3 reads CAISELGGPTNQPQHF. In nucleotides, the CDR3 is TGTGCCATCAGTGAGTTGGGGGGGCCCACTAATCAGCCCCAGCATTTT.

This chain connects TRBV7-9 to TRBJ1-1; D might be TRBD1 (6 bases). CDR1 and CDR2 (germline): SEHNR, FQNEAQ (reference sequence). Trimming pared 5 bases from V and 10 bases from J, leaving 20 bases between. There are 14 residues in the CDR3. The CDR3: CASSQTTGLEGAFF. CDR3 DNA: TGTGCCAGCAGCCAAACCACAGGGCTTGAGGGAGCTTTCTTT.

The chain couples TRBV9 to TRBJ1-2; D may be TRBD1 (6 bases). This CDR3 contains 14 residues. The V gene lost 4 bases and the J gene lost 4 bases, with 14 bases spanning the gap. Germline CDR1 is SGDLS and CDR2 is YYNGEE. The CDR3 sequence: CASSSPRGGYGYTF. CDR3 coding DNA: TGTGCCAGCAGCAGCCCCAGGGGCGGCTATGGCTACACCTTC. Looking up the rest from reference TRBV9 and TRBJ1-2 gives the full variable domain: DSGVTQTPKHLITATGQRVTLRCSPRSGDLSVYWYQQSLDQGLQFLIQYYNGEERAKGNILERFSAQQFPDLHSELNLSSLELGDSALYFCASSSPRGGYGYTFGSGTRLTVV.

The rearrangement links TRBV19 to TRBJ1-4, with 8 bases identical to TRBD1. The germline CDR1 and CDR2 sequences are LNHDA and SQIVND (reference sequence). The ends lost 9 bases at V and 6 bases at J; junction bases unmatched: 6. This CDR3 contains 13 residues. CDR3 coding DNA: TGTGCCAGCCTTGACAGGGGACATGAAAAACTGTTTTTT. It codes for CASLDRGHEKLFF.

This chain links TRBV19 with TRBJ1-1, with a possible D match to TRBD1 (5 bases). CDR1 is LNHDA and CDR2 is SQIVND in the germline V gene (reference sequence). The CDR3 contains 12 residues. The V and J ends lost 7 bases and 8 bases respectively, with 14 bases between them. CDR3: CASMTELLEAFF. As DNA, the CDR3 is TGTGCCAGTATGACAGAACTATTGGAAGCTTTCTTT.

The rearrangement joins TRBV7-9 to TRBJ2-7; D perhaps matches TRBD2 (5 bases). Per the germline V gene, CDR1 is SEHNR and CDR2 is FQNEAQ (reference sequence). This CDR3 spans 17 amino acids. Trimming removed 1 base from V and 5 bases from J, with 21 bases in between. The CDR3 DNA follows: TGTGCCAGCAGCTTAGGAGGTCGGGCAGCCGTAGCGAACGAGCAGTACTTC. It encodes CASSLGGRAAVANEQYF. Looking up the rest from reference TRBV7-9 and TRBJ2-7 gives the full variable domain: DTGVSQNPRHKITKRGQNVTFRCDPISEHNRLYWYRQTLGQGPEFLTYFQNEAQLEKSRLLSDRFSAERPKGSFSTLEIQRTEQGDSAMYLCASSLGGRAAVANEQYFGPGTRLTVT.

This clone was seen only a few times. CDR3 protein: CAIQGTKGRHQPQHF. CDR3 bases: TGTGCCATTCAGGGGACCAAAGGTAGGCATCAGCCCCAGCATTTT. The V and J genes are TRBV28 and TRBJ1-5; TRBD1 is a possible D gene (6 bases). V dropped 10 bases and J dropped 5 bases, with 21 bases sitting between them. The CDR3 is 15 amino acids. Germline CDR1 MDHEN, CDR2 SYDVKM.

The chain combines TRBV7-9 with TRBJ1-1, with 8 bases that match TRBD1. Germline V gene data show CDR1 as SEHNR and CDR2 as FQNEAQ (reference sequence). Trimming cost V 4 bases and J 10 bases; bases outside gene matches: 14. The CDR3 consists of 15 residues. The CDR3 nucleotides are TGTGCCAGCAGCTCCACCGATAAACAGGGGGATAGAGCTTTCTTT. Residues: CASSSTDKQGDRAFF.

The chain couples TRBV28 to TRBJ1-2, with 10 positions matching TRBD1. The length of the CDR3 is 14 residues. With V trimmed by 5 bases and J by 7 bases, 7 bases remained unmatched. Germline CDR1 is MDHEN and CDR2 is SYDVKM. The CDR3 loop reads CASSRGQGVAGYTF. DNA for the CDR3: TGTGCCAGCAGTCGTGGACAGGGGGTGGCTGGCTACACCTTC.

The genes are TRBV7-9 and TRBJ2-2, with a weak D call TRBD2 (6 bases). Germline CDR1 reads SEHNR; CDR2 reads FQNEAQ (reference sequence). Trimming stripped 2 bases from V and 7 bases from J, with 14 bases between. The CDR3 runs to 15 residues. The CDR3 nucleotides are TGTGCCAGCAGCTTATACGGGAGCCTTAGCGGGGAGCTGTTTTTT. This sequence encodes CASSLYGSLSGELFF. Complete variable domain (other parts from reference TRBV7-9 and TRBJ2-2): DTGVSQNPRHKITKRGQNVTFRCDPISEHNRLYWYRQTLGQGPEFLTYFQNEAQLEKSRLLSDRFSAERPKGSFSTLEIQRTEQGDSAMYLCASSLYGSLSGELFFGEGSRLTVL.

The chain joins TRBV11-2 to TRBJ2-1; 10 bases agree with TRBD2. Germline V lookup: CDR1 SGHAT, CDR2 FQNNGV. The CDR3 has 16 amino acids. V lost 5 bases, J lost 7 bases, and 11 bases stayed unmatched. CDR3 protein: CASSRIPGLAWNEQFF. As DNA, the CDR3 is TGTGCCAGCAGCAGAATTCCGGGACTAGCGTGGAATGAGCAGTTCTTC.

V gene TRBV3-1 (or the pseudogene TRBV3-2) combines with J gene TRBJ1-1; 7 bases align to TRBD1. In germline, CDR1 is LGHDT, CDR2 YNNKEL (reference sequence). The CDR3 sequence is 15 residues long. J gave up 1 base and V 1 base, and 3 bases lay outside the gene matches. The CDR3 reads CASSQVRTGNTEAFF. CDR3 nucleotide sequence: TGTGCCAGCAGCCAAGTTCGGACAGGGAACACTGAAGCTTTCTTT.

V usage is TRBV28 and J usage is TRBJ2-5; maybe TRBD2 (6 bases). There are 14 residues in the CDR3. Between the trimmed V and J ends, which lost 4 bases and 7 bases, there was a span of 16 bases. Germline CDR1 is MDHEN and CDR2 is SYDVKM. The CDR3, as DNA: TGTGCCAGCAGTTCCAGAGGGTCCGGGGGGACCCAGTACTTC. It is translated as CASSSRGSGGTQYF.

This clone has just a few counts. The chain combines TRBV28 with TRBJ1-1, with 7 bases aligning to TRBD1. Germline-derived CDR1 and CDR2 are MDHEN and SYDVKM. The V segment lost 0 bases and the J segment 8 bases; nucleotides outside the gene matches: 0. The CDR3 length is 12 residues. The CDR3 DNA is TGTGCCAGCAGTTTATGGACAGGGGAAGCTTTCTTT. This sequence encodes CASSLWTGEAFF.

A word on this clone: Germline is not matched at one junction end, which may reflect a read error. V is TRBV25-1 and J is TRBJ1-1; weak D call: TRBD1 (6 bases). Germline lookup yields CDR1 MGHDK and CDR2 SYGVNS. CDR3 length: 11 residues. The CDR3 sequence: CASRSSQGTNF. For the CDR3, the DNA is TGTGCCAGCAGGAGCTCTCAGGGGACCAACTTT. The full variable domain, completed using reference TRBV25-1 and TRBJ1-1, is EADIYQTPRYLVIGTGKKITLECSQTMGHDKMYWYQQDPGMELHLIHYSYGVNSTEKGDLSSESTVSRIRTEHFPLTLESARPSHTSQYLCASRSSQGTNFGQGTRLTVV.

V is TRBV28 and J is TRBJ1-1; no clear D gene. V lost 5 bases to trimming and J lost 2 bases, with 12 bases between them. Germline loops: CDR1 MDHEN, CDR2 SYDVKM. The CDR3 totals 14 residues. As DNA, the CDR3 is TGTGCCAGCAGTCCGACGGGAGTCAACACTGAAGCTTTCTTT. This sequence encodes CASSPTGVNTEAFF.

The gene calls are TRBV30 and TRBJ2-3, with TRBD2 as a possible D gene (6 bases). V lost 3 bases to trimming and J lost 1 base, with 11 bases between them. From germline, CDR1 is GTSNPN and CDR2 SVGIG (reference sequence). CDR3 length: 14 residues. The CDR3 spells CAWSRDFRTDTQYF. CDR3 sequence (DNA): TGTGCCTGGAGCCGGGACTTTCGCACAGATACGCAGTATTTT.

The chain employs TRBV29-1 and TRBJ2-7; perhaps TRBD1 as D (5 bases). V was shortened by 3 bases and J by 2 bases, with 14 bases between the two germline ends. The CDR3 consists of 14 residues. Per germline, CDR1 SQVTM and CDR2 ANQGSEA. The CDR3 sequence: CSVEIDSPAYEQYF. CDR3 nucleotide sequence: TGCAGCGTTGAGATAGACAGCCCGGCCTACGAGCAGTACTTC.

Remarks on this clone: One end of the junction fails to match germline, which may point to a read error. The rearrangement uses TRBV3-1 (or the pseudogene TRBV3-2) and TRBJ2-3, with 7 bases matching TRBD1. This CDR3 comprises 13 residues. Per germline, CDR1 LGHDT and CDR2 YNNKEL (reference sequence). CDR3 sequence (DNA): TGTGCCAGCAGCCAAAACCCCGGGACAGCACGATTATTT. Its translation: CASSQNPGTARLF.